The clone carrying this T cell receptor (beta chain) was seen only a few times. Its matching antigen is unknown. Through a sample-barcoded 5' primer and a J-beta primer mix, a second PCR was run for roughly 7 to 12 cycles. Each CDR3 protein is one row after TCRdb ran MiXCR on the 5' RACE reads. The top ten clones hold 20% to 25% of a sample with over 1,500,000 distinct CDR3 sequences, approximately 39% of them seen once. CDR3 size: 13 residues. Between the trimmed V and J ends, which lost 8 bases and 7 bases, there was a span of 14 bases. Germline-derived CDR1 and CDR2 are MNHNS and SASEGT. It was 9.5 to 10 milliliters of peripheral blood that were drawn from each donor. This sample is drawn from a study of blood T cells in healthy people across ages. General study results and limits: When set beside aged donors, long-lived donors presented more naive CD4+ cells and higher diversity. While age rose, TCR beta diversity per million T cells dropped in a roughly linear way. Investigators viewed diversity estimates from one million T cells as underestimates, the study reported.

The receptor was isolated from a human donor in good health. Sequencing used blood. The chain links TRBV6-1 to TRBJ1-4; tentative D call: TRBD1 (5 bases). The CDR3 loop reads CASGAGNREKLFF. The CDR3 DNA reads as TGTGCCAGCGGAGCAGGGAATCGTGAAAAACTGTTTTTT.